Presented here are 32 T cell receptor beta chains from one specimen sequenced in a study of OX40 agonist ivuxolimab in advanced cancers. The method was immunoSEQ multiplex PCR; TCRdb's version includes in-frame clones alone and lacks a portion of them. This sample has 58,000 or so clones, with about 80% found just once. Material: CD4+ or CD8+ T cells sorted from blood, obtained in a trial of the OX40 agonist ivuxolimab. Every receptor here comes from an adult with an advanced solid tumor such as melanoma, head and neck, liver or kidney cancer.

This clone is a singleton in its sample. This sequence joins TRBV6-5 and TRBJ2-5, with unresolved D. CDR1 MNHEY and CDR2 SVGAGI come from the germline V gene. V was trimmed by 2 bases and J by 0 bases, leaving 7 bases between them. The CDR3 spans 14 residues. The chain's CDR3 is CASSYSRNQETQYF. In DNA form, the CDR3 reads TGTGCCAGCAGTTACAGCAGGAACCAAGAGACCCAGTACTTC.

V is TRBV6-1 and J is TRBJ2-1; TRBD1 might be the D (5 bases). The CDR3 is 15 residues long. Trimming took off 3 bases at V and 7 bases at J, with 16 bases between the two ends. Germline V gene lookup returns CDR1 MNHNS and CDR2 SASEGT. CDR3 in DNA: TGTGCCAGCAGTGAGGGGCAGGGAATCCTAAATGAGCAGTTCTTC. This sequence encodes CASSEGQGILNEQFF.

The chain combines TRBV2 with TRBJ1-2; D unresolved. This CDR3 comprises 12 residues. V dropped 2 bases and J dropped 7 bases, with 8 bases sitting between them. Germline-derived CDR1 and CDR2 are SNHLY and FYNNEI. CDR3 bases: TGTGCCAGCAGTGAAAATGACGGTGGCTACACCTTC. Protein sequence: CASSENDGGYTF. The full variable domain, its missing parts supplied by reference TRBV2 and TRBJ1-2, is EPEVTQTPSHQVTQMGQEVILRCVPISNHLYFYWYRQILGQKVEFLVSFYNNEISEKSEIFDDQFSVERPDGSNFTLKIRSTKLEDSAMYFCASSENDGGYTFGSGTRLTVV.

The chain carries TRBV28 and TRBJ2-7, with D tentatively TRBD1 or TRBD2 (5 bases each). Trimming cost V 8 bases and J 2 bases, with 16 bases left between them. In germline, CDR1 is MDHEN, CDR2 SYDVKM. The CDR3 is made up of 14 amino acids. The CDR3 DNA reads as TGTGCCAGCGTTGGGACCCCCCTTACCTACGAGCAGTACTTC. Its translation: CASVGTPLTYEQYF.

This chain connects TRBV7-3 to TRBJ2-3; D remains unclear. The length of the CDR3 is 13 residues. Trimming took off 3 bases at V and 5 bases at J, with 9 bases between the two ends. Germline V gene sequence: CDR1 SGHTA, CDR2 FQGTGA. CDR3 region: CASSFRRGDTQYF. DNA of the CDR3: TGTGCCAGCAGCTTTCGGCGAGGAGATACGCAGTATTTT. The complete variable domain, with remaining parts taken from reference TRBV7-3 and TRBJ2-3, reads GAGVSQTPSNKVTEKGKYVELRCDPISGHTALYWYRQSLGQGPEFLIYFQGTGAADDSGLPNDRFFAVRPEGSVSTLKIQRTERGDSAVYLCASSFRRGDTQYFGPGTRLTVL.

The chain links TRBV10-1 to TRBJ2-1, with 7 bases identical to TRBD2. The CDR3 spans 16 residues. Trimming cost V 3 bases and J 1 base; bases outside gene matches: 6. Germline V CDR1 and CDR2: WNHNN, SYGVQD (reference sequence). CDR3 sequence: CASSEWAGESYNEQFF. The CDR3 DNA is TGCGCCAGCAGTGAATGGGCGGGAGAATCCTACAATGAGCAGTTCTTC.

The CDR3 sequence: CASSKGRDEKLFF. CDR3 nucleotides: TGTGCCAGCTCCAAGGGGCGCGATGAAAAACTGTTTTTT. The chain links TRBV18 to TRBJ1-4; tentatively, D is TRBD1 (5 bases). The CDR3 contains 13 residues. Looked up from germline, CDR1 is KGHSH and CDR2 is LQKENI. V was clipped by 6 bases and J by 6 bases, with 11 bases between them.

V gene TRBV2 combines with J gene TRBJ1-4; TRBD1 aligns across 8 bases. This CDR3 is built from 15 residues. Trimming took 6 bases from V and 3 from J; bases not matched to a gene: 6. From germline, CDR1 is SNHLY and CDR2 FYNNEI. CDR3 protein: CASRGRTGSNEKLFF. The CDR3 bases are TGTGCCAGCAGGGGCCGGACAGGGTCTAATGAAAAACTGTTTTTT.

This rearrangement joins TRBV5-4 to TRBJ2-2, with a tentative D call TRBD1 (7 bases). Deletions cut 3 bases from V and 4 bases from J, with 19 bases between. The CDR3 runs to 17 residues. From germline, CDR1 is SGHNT and CDR2 YYREEE (reference sequence). The CDR3 loop is CASSSLGQGGITGELFF. Here the CDR3 DNA reads TGTGCCAGCAGCTCTCTAGGGCAGGGGGGAATCACCGGGGAGCTGTTTTTT.

The V and J genes are TRBV6-5 and TRBJ2-2, with 14 positions matching TRBD2. V dropped 4 bases and J dropped 6; count of bases not matched to a gene: 4. The CDR3 has 16 residues. CDR1 and CDR2 from the germline V gene are MNHEY and SVGAGI. The CDR3 region has the DNA TGTGCCAGCAGTTCGGGACTAGCGGGGGCGTCCGGGGAGCTGTTTTTT. It specifies CASSSGLAGASGELFF.

This clone was seen a single time. The CDR3 bases are TGTGCCAGTACTCTTCGCCGGGACTACAATGAGCAGTTCTTC. Its translation is CASTLRRDYNEQFF. V is TRBV6-1 and J is TRBJ2-1; TRBD2 is a possible D gene (5 bases). The germline V gene encodes CDR1 MNHNS and CDR2 SASEGT. The CDR3 sequence is 14 residues long. The V and J ends lost 9 bases and 3 bases respectively, with 15 bases between them.

The DNA of the CDR3 is TGTGCCAGTAGTACATTATTAGCCGATACGCAGTATTTT. It yields the protein CASSTLLADTQYF. The chain couples TRBV19 to TRBJ2-3, with D uncertain. This CDR3 is 13 amino acids long. V was shortened by 4 bases and J by 6 bases, with 11 bases between the two germline ends. Germline lookup yields CDR1 LNHDA and CDR2 SQIVND (reference sequence).

The chain is built from TRBV10-1 and TRBJ2-1; D gene ambiguous. V was pared by 0 bases and J by 10 bases, with 10 bases between. The V gene's germline CDR1 is WNHNN and CDR2 SYGVQD (reference sequence). The CDR3 contains 13 residues. The CDR3 DNA is TGCGCCAGCAGTGAGTCTGGTGCCGGGGAGCAGTTCTTC. It yields the protein CASSESGAGEQFF.

This clone occurred once. Because the CDR3's place on the DNA is in doubt, the DNA is left out and the CDR3 is given as listed by TCRdb. The V call is TRBV28, the J call TRBJ1-6. The CDR3 numbers 17 amino acids, ends counted. CDR1 is MDHEN, CDR2 SYDVKM, per germline. The CDR3 sequence is CASSSSSPSSYNSPLHF.

The chain couples TRBV11-2 to TRBJ1-5; TRBD1 matches at 9 bases. The CDR3 length is 15 residues. J was trimmed by 2 bases and V by 4 bases; bases with no gene match: 3. From germline, CDR1 is SGHAT and CDR2 FQNNGV. The CDR3 nucleotides read TGTGCCAGCAGCTCGAACAGGGGGCGCAATCAGCCCCAGCATTTT. Its protein product is CASSSNRGRNQPQHF. Variable domain in full (rest from reference TRBV11-2 and TRBJ1-5): EAGVAQSPRYKIIEKRQSVAFWCNPISGHATLYWYQQILGQGPKLLIQFQNNGVVDDSQLPKDRFSAERLKGVDSTLKIQPAKLEDSAVYLCASSSNRGRNQPQHFGDGTRLSIL.

The chain uses TRBV19 and TRBJ2-1, with 9 bases aligning to TRBD2. Germline loops: CDR1 LNHDA, CDR2 SQIVND (reference sequence). The V and J ends lost 1 base and 9 bases, in that order; junction bases with no gene match: 7. The CDR3 spans 15 residues. CDR3 DNA sequence: TGTGCCAGTAGTATAGTGGCTAGCGGGATGGTTGAGCAGTTCTTC. Translation gives CASSIVASGMVEQFF.

This chain joins TRBV15 and TRBJ2-1, with D unclear. The germline V and J ends were trimmed by 4 bases and 3 bases, with 10 bases remaining between them. This CDR3 is 14 amino acids long. Germline V CDR1 and CDR2: LNHNV, YYDKDF (reference sequence). CDR3: CATSTDQVYNEQFF. The CDR3 coding sequence is TGTGCCACCAGCACTGACCAGGTCTACAATGAGCAGTTCTTC.

The chain uses TRBV6-6 and TRBJ1-5; TRBD1 is a possible D gene (5 bases). The CDR3 is 13 residues long. The germline CDR1 and CDR2 sequences are MNHNY and SVGAGI (reference sequence). V lost 6 bases and J lost 9, with 15 bases in between. Written as DNA, the CDR3 is TGTGCCAGCAGCCCCCGCCACGGGGGGCCCCAGCATTTT. It yields the protein CASSPRHGGPQHF.

The chain uses TRBV28 and TRBJ2-5, with 13 bases aligning to TRBD2. The V gene's germline CDR1 is MDHEN and CDR2 SYDVKM. V lost 3 bases and J lost 4; bases outside the gene matches: 8. This CDR3 has 17 residues. The CDR3 DNA follows: TGTGCCAGCAGTTTTATATGGACTAGCGGGAGACGAGAGACCCAGTACTTC. Protein product: CASSFIWTSGRRETQYF.

The V call is TRBV28, the J call TRBJ2-3, with 9 bases matching TRBD2. Germline CDR1 and CDR2: MDHEN and SYDVKM. Unmatched junction bases numbered 13, after V lost 4 bases and J lost 2 bases. The CDR3 length is 18 residues. The CDR3 nucleotides are TGTGCCAGCAGTTCCTCCTACAGGGTAGCGGGAGACACAGATACGCAGTATTTT. Its translation is CASSSSYRVAGDTDTQYF.

This clone was seen more than once but under ten times. V usage is TRBV27 and J usage is TRBJ2-7; no firm D call. The V end was cut by 8 bases, the J end by 2 bases, with 10 bases between. The CDR3 is made up of 12 amino acids. Per the germline V gene, CDR1 is MNHEY and CDR2 is SMNVEV (reference sequence). The CDR3 reads CASSGRPYEQYF. CDR3 coding DNA: TGTGCCAGCTCCGGGCGTCCCTACGAGCAGTACTTC.

The CDR3 DNA sequence: TGTGCCAGCAGCTTAGGCGGGAACACAGATACGCAGTATTTT. As protein: CASSLGGNTDTQYF. V gene TRBV11-3 combines with J gene TRBJ2-3; TRBD2 might be the D (6 bases). Germline V gene sequence: CDR1 SGHNT, CDR2 YENEEA. V gave up 1 base and J gave up 2 bases, with 7 bases separating them. The CDR3 consists of 14 residues.

The gene calls are TRBV30 and TRBJ2-3; unclear D gene. Germline CDR1 is GTSNPN and CDR2 is SVGIG (reference sequence). Trimming cost V 0 bases and J 0 bases, with 16 bases left between them. This CDR3 comprises 17 residues. The CDR3 is CAWSVSRQRRSTDTQYF. The CDR3 nucleotides read TGTGCCTGGAGTGTAAGTCGGCAACGCAGGAGCACAGATACGCAGTATTTT.

V and J are TRBV5-1 and TRBJ1-5, with a possible D match to TRBD1 (6 bases). V was cut by 3 bases and J by 3 bases, with 10 bases left in between. Looked up from germline, CDR1 is SGHRS and CDR2 is YFSETQ. There are 14 residues in the CDR3. This chain's CDR3 is CASSSGDVNQPQHF. The CDR3 bases are TGCGCCAGCAGCTCAGGGGATGTCAATCAGCCCCAGCATTTT.

DNA for the CDR3: TGTGCCAGCACTTCGGGACAACTGACTGAAGCTTTCTTT. Translating gives CASTSGQLTEAFF. The V and J genes are TRBV2 and TRBJ1-1, with TRBD1 as a possible D gene (6 bases). Per germline, CDR1 SNHLY and CDR2 FYNNEI. The CDR3 runs to 13 residues. V lost 7 bases and J 5 bases, leaving 14 bases between the germline ends.

This clone occurred once. The gene calls are TRBV19 and TRBJ1-2; TRBD1 aligns across 7 bases. Germline V CDR1 and CDR2: LNHDA, SQIVND (reference sequence). CDR3 length: 14 residues. Unmatched junction bases numbered 6, after V lost 6 bases and J lost 2 bases. CDR3 sequence (DNA): TGTGCCAGTAGGAATAAGGGGGCCAACTATGGCTACACCTTC. This gives the protein CASRNKGANYGYTF.

The chain recombines TRBV7-6 with TRBJ2-3; D unresolved. The V and J ends lost 1 base and 1 base respectively, with 0 bases between them. The germline gives CDR1 SGHVS, CDR2 FNYEAQ. The CDR3 totals 12 residues. The CDR3 protein is CASSLGTDTQYF. The CDR3 coding sequence is TGTGCCAGCAGCTTAGGCACAGATACGCAGTATTTT.

This rearrangement joins TRBV5-1 to TRBJ1-1; D is ambiguous. This CDR3 is 14 amino acids long. Germline assignment: CDR1 SGHRS and CDR2 YFSETQ. The germline V and J ends were trimmed by 0 bases and 4 bases, with 10 bases remaining between them. The CDR3 DNA reads TGCGCCAGCAGCTTGGATTCGGCAGCCACTGAAGCTTTCTTT. It is translated as CASSLDSAATEAFF.

This clone came up a few times. The V and J genes are TRBV21-1 and TRBJ2-1; the D segment call TRBD2 is taken from the table without a DNA check. TRBV21-1 is termed a pseudogene. The CDR3 has 16 residues. Here the CDR3 reads CASSLRGGAVGDEQFF. The CDR3 coding sequence is TGTGCCAGCAGCCTTCGCGGGGGGGCCGTCGGCGATGAGCAGTTCTTC.

In DNA, the CDR3 is TGTGCCAGCAGACCTCAGGGGAACACCGGGGAGCTGTTTTTT. Translated: CASRPQGNTGELFF. This chain joins TRBV5-6 and TRBJ2-2; a possible D gene is TRBD1 (5 bases). V was cut by 5 bases and J by 1 base, with 9 bases left in between. There are 14 residues in the CDR3. CDR1 SGHDT and CDR2 YYEEEE come from the germline V gene. The full variable domain, rest sourced from reference TRBV5-6 and TRBJ2-2, is DAGVTQSPTHLIKTRGQQVTLRCSPKSGHDTVSWYQQALGQGPQFIFQYYEEEERQRGNFPDRFSGHQFPNYSSELNVNALLLGDSALYLCASRPQGNTGELFFGEGSRLTVL.

The chain couples TRBV7-2 to TRBJ1-5, with a weak D call TRBD1 (5 bases). Germline values: CDR1 SGHTA, CDR2 FQGNSA. The CDR3 loop spans 14 amino acids. Deletions cut 6 bases from V and 4 bases from J, with 13 bases between. The CDR3 loop is CASRDTEPNQPQHF. CDR3 in DNA: TGTGCCAGCAGGGACACCGAACCAAATCAGCCCCAGCATTTT.

The chain uses TRBV2 and TRBJ1-1, with D possibly TRBD1 on 5 matching bases. The germline gives CDR1 SNHLY, CDR2 FYNNEI. Trimming removed 5 bases at V and 6 bases at J, with 16 bases between. CDR3 size: 14 residues. The CDR3, as DNA: TGTGCCAGCAGTCGGGACGTAATGCTCTCTGAAGCTTTCTTT. It is translated as CASSRDVMLSEAFF.